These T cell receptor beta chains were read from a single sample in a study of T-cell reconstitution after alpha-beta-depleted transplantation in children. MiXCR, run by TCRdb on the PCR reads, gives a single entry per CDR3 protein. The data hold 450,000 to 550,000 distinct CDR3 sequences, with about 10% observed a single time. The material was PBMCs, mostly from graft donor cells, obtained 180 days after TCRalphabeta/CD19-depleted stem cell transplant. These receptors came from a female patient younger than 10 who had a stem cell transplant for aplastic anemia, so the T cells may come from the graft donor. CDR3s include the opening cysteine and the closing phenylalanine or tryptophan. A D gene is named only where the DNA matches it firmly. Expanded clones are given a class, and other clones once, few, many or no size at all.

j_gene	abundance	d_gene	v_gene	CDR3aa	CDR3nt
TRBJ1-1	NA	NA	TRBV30	CAWITGQLNTEAFF	TGTGCCTGGATTACCGGACAGCTCAACACTGAAGCTTTCTTT
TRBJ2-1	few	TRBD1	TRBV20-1	CSASTGARMSEQFF	TGCAGTGCTTCTACAGGGGCGCGGATGAGTGAGCAGTTCTTC
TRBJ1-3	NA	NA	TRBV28	CASIGQSGNTIYF	TGTGCCAGCATTGGACAGTCTGGAAACACCATATATTTT
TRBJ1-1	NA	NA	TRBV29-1	CSVERRGSAEAFF	TGCAGCGTTGAGAGGAGGGGGAGCGCTGAAGCTTTCTTT
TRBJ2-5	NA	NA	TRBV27	CASRDTGGGKTQYF	TGTGCCAGCAGGGATACAGGGGGAGGGAAGACCCAGTACTTC
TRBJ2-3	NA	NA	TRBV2	CASSGLRDPSTDTQYF	TGTGCCAGCAGCGGCCTCCGGGATCCCAGCACAGATACGCAGTATTTT
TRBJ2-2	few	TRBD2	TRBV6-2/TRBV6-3	CASSYKTSGWYGTGELFF	TGTGCCAGCAGTTACAAGACTAGCGGGTGGTACGGTACCGGGGAGCTGTTTTTT
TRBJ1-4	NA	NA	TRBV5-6	CASSLFRQVDEKLFF	TGTGCCAGCAGCTTGTTTCGGCAGGTAGACGAAAAACTGTTTTTT
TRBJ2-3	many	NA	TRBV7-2	CASSLARGWTDTQYF	TGTGCCAGCAGCTTAGCGAGGGGGTGGACAGATACGCAGTATTTT
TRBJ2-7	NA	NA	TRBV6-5	CASSYRSNSRYEQYF	TGTGCCAGCAGTTACAGGTCTAACAGCAGGTACGAGCAGTACTTC
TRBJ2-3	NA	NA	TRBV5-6	CASSLKVRGGGTDTQYF	TGTGCCAGCAGCTTGAAGGTTAGGGGGGGGGGCACAGATACGCAGTATTTT
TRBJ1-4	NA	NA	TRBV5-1	CASSLTGQIHLGEKLFF	TGCGCCAGCAGCTTGACAGGCCAAATTCATCTAGGTGAAAAACTGTTTTTT
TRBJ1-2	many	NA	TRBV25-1	CASSGGYGYTF	TGTGCCAGCAGTGGGGGCTATGGCTACACCTTC
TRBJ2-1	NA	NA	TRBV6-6	CASSSVRFYNEQFF	TGTGCCAGCAGTTCAGTTAGATTCTACAATGAGCAGTTCTTC